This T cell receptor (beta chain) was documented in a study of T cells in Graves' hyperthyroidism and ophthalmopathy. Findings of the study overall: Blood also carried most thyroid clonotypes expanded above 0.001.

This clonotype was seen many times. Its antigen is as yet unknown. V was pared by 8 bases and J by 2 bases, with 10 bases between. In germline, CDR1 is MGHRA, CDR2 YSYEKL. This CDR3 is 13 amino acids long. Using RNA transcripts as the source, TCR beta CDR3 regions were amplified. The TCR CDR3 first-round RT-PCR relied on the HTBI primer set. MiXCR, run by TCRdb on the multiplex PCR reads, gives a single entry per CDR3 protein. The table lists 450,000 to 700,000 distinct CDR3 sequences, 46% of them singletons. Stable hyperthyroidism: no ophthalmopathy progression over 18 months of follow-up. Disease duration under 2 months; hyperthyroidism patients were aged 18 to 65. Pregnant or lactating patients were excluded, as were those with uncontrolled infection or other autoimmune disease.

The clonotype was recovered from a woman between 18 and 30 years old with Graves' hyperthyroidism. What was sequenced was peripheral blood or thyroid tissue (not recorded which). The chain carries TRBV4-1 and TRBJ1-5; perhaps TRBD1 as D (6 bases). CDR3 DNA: TGCGCCAGCGGGAGGGGGGGCAATCAGCCCCAGCATTTT. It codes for CASGRGGNQPQHF.